Listed here are 14 T cell receptor beta chains from one sample, sequenced in a study of T-cell memory formation after mild COVID-19. Each CDR3 protein is one row after TCRdb ran MiXCR on the 5' RACE reads. The data contain about 350,000 distinct CDR3 sequences, roughly 15% of them seen just once; the ten biggest clones take up approximately 21%. The source material was PBMCs or a T cell subset sorted from them (not recorded which). Receptors were obtained from a young man who had mild COVID-19 (a few samples of this study predate the infection). Cell type and time point are not known.

This chain uses TRBV5-4 with TRBJ1-2, with a possible D match to TRBD1 (5 bases). This CDR3 region has 14 residues. CDR1 SGHNT and CDR2 YYREEE come from the germline V gene (reference sequence). V lost 0 bases and J 4 bases, leaving 10 bases between the germline ends. The CDR3 DNA sequence: TGTGCCAGCAGCTTGGAAGGGGAGGGCTATGGCTACACCTTC. It yields the protein CASSLEGEGYGYTF. Based on the CDR3 plus reference TRBV5-4 and TRBJ1-2, the full variable domain is ETGVTQSPTHLIKTRGQQVTLRCSSQSGHNTVSWYQQALGQGPQFIFQYYREEENGRGNFPPRFSGLQFPNYSSELNVNALELDDSALYLCASSLEGEGYGYTFGSGTRLTVV.

CDR3 protein: CAISERQYEQYV. DNA for the CDR3: TGTGCCATCAGTGAGCGACAGTACGAGCAGTACGTC. J is TRBJ2-7 and V is TRBV10-3; D possibly corresponds to TRBD1 (5 bases). CDR1 and CDR2 (germline): ENHRY, SYGVKD. This CDR3 comprises 12 residues. V gave up 2 bases and J gave up 4 bases, with 6 bases separating them.

This clonotype was counted only a few times. This chain uses TRBV27 with TRBJ1-6; D may be TRBD1 (6 bases). The CDR3 is 14 amino acids. Per germline, CDR1 MNHEY and CDR2 SMNVEV (reference sequence). Trimming shortened V by 4 bases and J by 7 bases, and 11 bases separated the two germline ends. The CDR3 reads CASSSGTTNSPLHF. In DNA, the CDR3 is TGTGCCAGCAGTTCCGGGACAACCAATTCACCCCTCCACTTT.

This chain joins TRBV24-1 and TRBJ2-1, with D unresolved. Germline values: CDR1 KGHDR, CDR2 SFDVKD. The CDR3 loop spans 14 amino acids. The V and J ends lost 7 bases and 2 bases respectively, with 11 bases between them. CDR3 sequence reads: CATRRTDAYNEQFF. The CDR3 bases are TGTGCCACCAGGAGGACGGATGCCTACAATGAGCAGTTCTTC.

V usage is TRBV5-4 and J usage is TRBJ1-6, with 7 bases that match TRBD1. The CDR3 is 17 amino acids. J was trimmed by 10 bases and V by 1 base; bases with no gene match: 14. Per germline, CDR1 SGHNT and CDR2 YYREEE (reference sequence). As DNA, the CDR3 is TGTGCCAGCAGCTTGTGGACAGGTTGGGTCGAGGCGTCACCCCTCCACTTT. Its protein is CASSLWTGWVEASPLHF.

The V gene is TRBV10-3, the J gene TRBJ2-7, with D uncertain. The CDR3 totals 13 residues. Per germline, CDR1 ENHRY and CDR2 SYGVKD. V shed 0 bases and J shed 1 base, with 4 bases lying between them. The CDR3 region has the DNA TGTGCCATCAGTGAGTCCCCATCCTACGAGCAGTACTTC. It specifies CAISESPSYEQYF.

The rearrangement links TRBV7-9 to TRBJ2-5, with D possibly called TRBD1 or TRBD2 (5 bases each). Trimming shortened V by 5 bases and J by 4 bases, and 11 bases separated the two germline ends. Germline lookup yields CDR1 SEHNR and CDR2 FQNEAQ (reference sequence). There are 13 residues in the CDR3. CDR3 residues: CASSRGRPETQYF. CDR3 nucleotide sequence: TGTGCCAGCAGCCGGGGCAGGCCAGAGACCCAGTACTTC.

The table lists this clonotype with many counts. The rearrangement links TRBV5-1 to TRBJ2-3; 9 bases line up with TRBD2. The CDR3 sequence is 16 residues long. Germline V lookup: CDR1 SGHRS, CDR2 YFSETQ. Trimming cost V 4 bases and J 0 bases; bases outside gene matches: 6. The CDR3: CASSLSGGSSTDTQYF. The CDR3 DNA sequence: TGCGCCAGCAGCCTTAGCGGGGGATCTAGCACAGATACGCAGTATTTT.

This clonotype was seen a few times. The genes are TRBV6-6 and TRBJ2-2; 8 nucleotides line up with TRBD1. The V gene's germline CDR1 is MNHNY and CDR2 SVGAGI (reference sequence). V shed 0 bases, J shed 6 bases, and the junction held 15 bases outside the gene matches. This CDR3 has 19 residues. Here the CDR3 reads CASSYSLFSRQGNPGELFF. CDR3 coding DNA: TGTGCCAGCAGTTACTCCTTGTTCAGCAGACAGGGGAATCCCGGGGAGCTGTTTTTT.

The chain joins TRBV14 to TRBJ2-5; D is possibly TRBD2 (6 bases). The CDR3 loop spans 14 amino acids. Germline V gives CDR1 SGHDN, CDR2 FVKESK. The V and J ends lost 4 bases and 5 bases respectively, with 14 bases between them. CDR3 nucleotide sequence: TGTGCCAGCAGCCCCGACGGGAGCTGGGAGACCCAGTACTTC. Amino acids: CASSPDGSWETQYF.

CDR3 amino acids: CASSLGGTSLQETQYF. The CDR3 nucleotides are TGTGCCAGCAGCTTAGGAGGGACATCTCTCCAAGAGACCCAGTACTTC. The chain carries TRBV7-2 and TRBJ2-5, with a tentative D call TRBD1 (6 bases). V was cut by 1 base and J by 1 base, with 13 bases left in between. The CDR3 is 16 amino acids. The germline V gene encodes CDR1 SGHTA and CDR2 FQGNSA.

The gene calls are TRBV20-1 and TRBJ1-2; possible D gene TRBD1, 5 bases. Germline V gene data show CDR1 as DFQATT and CDR2 as SNEGSKA (reference sequence). The V gene lost 0 bases and the J gene lost 5 bases, with 10 bases spanning the gap. The CDR3 contains 13 residues. The chain's CDR3 is CSARDMGEYGYTF. The DNA of the CDR3 is TGCAGTGCTAGAGATATGGGGGAGTATGGCTACACCTTC.

This clonotype has more than one count but fewer than ten. The V and J genes are TRBV5-1 and TRBJ2-5; the match to TRBD2 covers 9 bases. The CDR3 contains 13 residues. Germline V lookup: CDR1 SGHRS, CDR2 YFSETQ. With V trimmed by 5 bases and J by 7 bases, 6 bases remained unmatched. CDR3: CASRGTSSGTQYF. The CDR3 nucleotides read TGCGCCAGCAGGGGGACTAGCTCTGGGACCCAGTACTTC.

Ten or more counts support this clonotype. The genes are TRBV4-3 and TRBJ1-2, with a possible D match to TRBD1 (5 bases). Germline CDR1 reads LGHNA; CDR2 reads YSLEER. The V gene lost 0 bases and the J gene lost 7 bases, with 6 bases spanning the gap. The CDR3 sequence is 12 residues long. In DNA form, the CDR3 reads TGCGCCAGCAGCCAAGATGGGGGTGGCTACACCTTC. Translating it yields CASSQDGGGYTF.